The clone carrying this T cell receptor (beta chain) was seen a single time. The data belong to a study of blood T cell repertoires in COVID-19. Study at large: Sources were T cells, B-cell-depleted T cells, or PBMCs; the material itself was cDNA or gDNA.

The CDR3 covers 12 residues. CDR1 MDHEN and CDR2 SYDVKM come from the germline V gene. Trimming pared 6 bases from V and 2 bases from J, leaving 4 bases between. Original processing methods: Researchers report that nucleated cell counts were estimated from reference gene primer amplification. Measured with immunoSEQ multiplex PCR; TCRdb has only the in-frame clones, and not every one. V and J calls and clone size are those listed in that table; D and trimming were worked out from the DNA. Of about 100,000 clones in the sample, about 90% were seen once. The gene calls are TRBV28 and TRBJ2-2; D uncertain. The sequencing sample was made of peripheral blood. The receptor was isolated from a man in his forties or fifties with acute or convalescent COVID-19. CDR3 bases: TGTGCCAGCAGAAGCAACACCGGGGAGCTGTTTTTT. Protein sequence: CASRSNTGELFF.